The clone carrying this TCR beta chain was seen a handful of times. Antigen unknown. These data originate in a study of T cell responses to AZD1222 COVID-19 vaccine. Findings and caveats of the study: Spike regions recognized by vaccine-associated CD4 TCRs spanned the protein, led by 160-218 and 743-854.

The CDR3 has 14 residues. V gave up 0 bases and J gave up 10 bases; unmatched junction bases: 5. The germline V gene has CDR1 SGHVS and CDR2 FQNEAQ. Sequencing was performed with immunoSEQ multiplex PCR; in TCRdb, only in-frame clones are kept and a portion is missing. The repertoire holds about 94,000 clones, with nearly 90% as singletons. The sequencing here drew on peripheral blood, taken on day 0 of AZD1222 vaccination. The source of this sequence is an adult in good health. The chain combines TRBV7-8 with TRBJ2-1; TRBD1 matches at 8 bases. The CDR3 loop reads CASSLALRDREQFF. CDR3 DNA sequence: TGTGCCAGCAGCTTAGCCCTCCGGGACAGGGAGCAGTTCTTC.